This T cell receptor beta chain is drawn from a study of shared T cell receptors in the human thymus. Measured with immunoSEQ multiplex PCR; TCRdb has only the in-frame clones, and not every one. The sample yields 630,000 or so clones, around 87% seen once. V lost 4 bases and J lost 4, with 19 bases in between. From germline, CDR1 is LGHNA and CDR2 YSLEER. This CDR3 spans 16 amino acids. This same sample was also taken into another study, of human thymus T cells. That work contributes: Those donating were healthy Finnish infants in corrective surgery for congenital heart defects. The thymus was resected at corrective cardiac surgery. There appeared to be biased usage of V and J genes in thymic and blood repertoires. The related literature has documented a marked overlap of thymic repertoires among unrelated individuals.

Sequenced material: thymocytes. The rearrangement joins TRBV4-3 to TRBJ1-2; D not certain. The origin of this receptor is a boy under three years old with a congenital heart defect. The CDR3 spells CASSPPCRGRCYGYTF. CDR3 in DNA: TGCGCCAGCAGCCCCCCGTGCCGCGGCCGGTGCTATGGCTACACCTTC.